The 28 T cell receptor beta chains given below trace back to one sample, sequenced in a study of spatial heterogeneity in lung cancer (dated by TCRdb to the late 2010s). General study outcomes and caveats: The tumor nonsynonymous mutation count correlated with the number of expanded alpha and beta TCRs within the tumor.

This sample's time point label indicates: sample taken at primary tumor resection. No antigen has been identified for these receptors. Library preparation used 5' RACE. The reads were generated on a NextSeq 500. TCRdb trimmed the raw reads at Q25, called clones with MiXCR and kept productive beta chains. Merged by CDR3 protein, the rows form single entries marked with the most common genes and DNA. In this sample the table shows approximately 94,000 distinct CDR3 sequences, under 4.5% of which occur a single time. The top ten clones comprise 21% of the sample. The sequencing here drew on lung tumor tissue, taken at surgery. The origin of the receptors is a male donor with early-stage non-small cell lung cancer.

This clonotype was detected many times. CDR3 DNA sequence: TGCGCCACCGGACGGGACATCCAAGAGACCCAGTACTTC. This encodes CATGRDIQETQYF. The chain links TRBV5-1 to TRBJ2-5; possible D gene TRBD1, 6 bases. Trimming left V 9 bases short and J 1 base short, with 13 bases between. The CDR3 has 13 amino acids. Germline V CDR1 and CDR2: SGHRS, YFSETQ.

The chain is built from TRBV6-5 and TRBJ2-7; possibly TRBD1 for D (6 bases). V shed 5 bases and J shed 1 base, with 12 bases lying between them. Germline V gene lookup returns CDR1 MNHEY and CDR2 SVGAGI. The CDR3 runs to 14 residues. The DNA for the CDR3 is TGTGCCAGCAGTCAACGTCAGGGGTCCTACGAGCAGTACTTC. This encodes CASSQRQGSYEQYF.

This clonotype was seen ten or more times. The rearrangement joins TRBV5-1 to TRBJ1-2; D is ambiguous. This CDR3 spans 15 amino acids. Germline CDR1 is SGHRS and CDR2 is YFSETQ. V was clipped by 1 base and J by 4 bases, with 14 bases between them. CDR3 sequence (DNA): TGCGCCAGCAGCTTGAATGGAGTAGAGTTCTATGGCTACACCTTC. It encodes CASSLNGVEFYGYTF.

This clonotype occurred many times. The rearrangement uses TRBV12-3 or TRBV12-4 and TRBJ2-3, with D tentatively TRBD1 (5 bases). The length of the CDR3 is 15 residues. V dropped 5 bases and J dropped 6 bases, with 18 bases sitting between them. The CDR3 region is CASSPRHFSGDTQYF. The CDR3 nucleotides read TGTGCCAGCAGTCCCAGGCATTTTTCAGGGGATACGCAGTATTTT.

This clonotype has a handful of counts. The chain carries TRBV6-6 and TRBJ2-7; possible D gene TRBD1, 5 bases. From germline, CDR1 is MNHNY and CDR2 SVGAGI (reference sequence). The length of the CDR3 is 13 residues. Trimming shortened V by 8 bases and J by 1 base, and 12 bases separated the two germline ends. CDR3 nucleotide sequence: TGTGCCAGCGGCCCCAGGGCTTCCTACGAGCAGTACTTC. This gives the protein CASGPRASYEQYF.

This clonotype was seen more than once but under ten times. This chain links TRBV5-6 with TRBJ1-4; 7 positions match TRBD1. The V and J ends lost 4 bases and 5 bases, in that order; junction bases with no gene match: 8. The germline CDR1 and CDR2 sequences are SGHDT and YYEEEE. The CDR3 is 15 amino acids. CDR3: CASSGTTGYNEKLFF. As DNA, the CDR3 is TGTGCCAGCAGCGGCACGACAGGGTACAATGAAAAACTGTTTTTT.

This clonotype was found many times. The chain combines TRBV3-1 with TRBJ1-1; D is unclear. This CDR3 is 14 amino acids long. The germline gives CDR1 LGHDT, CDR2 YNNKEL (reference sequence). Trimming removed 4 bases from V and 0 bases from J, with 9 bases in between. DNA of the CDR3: TGTGCCAGCAGCCTACGGGCGGTGAACACTGAAGCTTTCTTT. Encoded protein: CASSLRAVNTEAFF.

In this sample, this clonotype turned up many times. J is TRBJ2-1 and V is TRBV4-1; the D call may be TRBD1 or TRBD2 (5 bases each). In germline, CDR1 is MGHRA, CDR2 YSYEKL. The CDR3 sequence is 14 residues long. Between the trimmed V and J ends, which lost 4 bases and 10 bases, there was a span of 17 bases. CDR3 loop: CASSLGTAGREQFF. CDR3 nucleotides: TGCGCCAGCAGCCTTGGGACGGCTGGTCGGGAGCAGTTCTTC.

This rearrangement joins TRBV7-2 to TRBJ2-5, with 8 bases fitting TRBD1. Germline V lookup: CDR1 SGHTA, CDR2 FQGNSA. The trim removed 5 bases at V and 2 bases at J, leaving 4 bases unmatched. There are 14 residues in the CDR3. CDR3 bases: TGTGCCAGCAGCATGGGGACAGGACAAGAGACCCAGTACTTC. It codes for CASSMGTGQETQYF.

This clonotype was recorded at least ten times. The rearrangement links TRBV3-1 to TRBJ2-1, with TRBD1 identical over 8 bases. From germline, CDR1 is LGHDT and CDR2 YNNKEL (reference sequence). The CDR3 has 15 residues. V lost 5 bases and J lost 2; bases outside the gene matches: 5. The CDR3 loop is CASSETGVTYNEQFF. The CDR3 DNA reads TGTGCCAGCAGCGAGACAGGGGTCACCTACAATGAGCAGTTCTTC.

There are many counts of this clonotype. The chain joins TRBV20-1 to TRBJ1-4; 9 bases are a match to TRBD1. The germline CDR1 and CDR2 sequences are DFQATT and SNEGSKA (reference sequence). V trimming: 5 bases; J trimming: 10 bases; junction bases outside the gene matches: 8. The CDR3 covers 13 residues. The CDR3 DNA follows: TGCAGTGCTGTCCCGGGACAGGGAGCAAAACTGTTTTTT. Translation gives CSAVPGQGAKLFF.

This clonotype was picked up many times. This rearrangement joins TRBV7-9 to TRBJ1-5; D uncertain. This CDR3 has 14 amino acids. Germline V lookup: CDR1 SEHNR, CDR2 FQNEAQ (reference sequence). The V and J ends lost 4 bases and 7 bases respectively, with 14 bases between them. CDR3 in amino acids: CASSSARARQPQHF. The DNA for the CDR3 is TGTGCCAGCAGCTCCGCGCGGGCCCGGCAGCCCCAGCATTTT. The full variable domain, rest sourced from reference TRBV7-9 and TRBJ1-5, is DTGVSQNPRHKITKRGQNVTFRCDPISEHNRLYWYRQTLGQGPEFLTYFQNEAQLEKSRLLSDRFSAERPKGSFSTLEIQRTEQGDSAMYLCASSSARARQPQHFGDGTRLSIL.

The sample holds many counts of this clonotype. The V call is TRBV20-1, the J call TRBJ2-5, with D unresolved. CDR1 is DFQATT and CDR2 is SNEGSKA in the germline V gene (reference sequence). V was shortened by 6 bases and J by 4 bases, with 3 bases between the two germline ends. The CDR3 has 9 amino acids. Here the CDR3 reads CSALETQYF. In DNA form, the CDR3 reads TGCAGTGCCCTAGAGACCCAGTACTTC.

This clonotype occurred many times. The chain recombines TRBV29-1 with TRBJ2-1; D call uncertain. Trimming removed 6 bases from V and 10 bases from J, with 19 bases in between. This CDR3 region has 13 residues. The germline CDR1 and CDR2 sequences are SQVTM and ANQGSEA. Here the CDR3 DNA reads TGCAGCGTCCCTACCCCTATAGCAGGCGAGCAGTTCTTC. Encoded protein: CSVPTPIAGEQFF.

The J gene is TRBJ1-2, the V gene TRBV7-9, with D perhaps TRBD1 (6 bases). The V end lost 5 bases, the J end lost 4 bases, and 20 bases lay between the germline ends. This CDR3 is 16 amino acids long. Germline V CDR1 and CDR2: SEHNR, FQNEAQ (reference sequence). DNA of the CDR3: TGTGCCAGCAGCCCCGCGTTAGGCAGGGGAGTCTATGGCTACACCTTC. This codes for CASSPALGRGVYGYTF.

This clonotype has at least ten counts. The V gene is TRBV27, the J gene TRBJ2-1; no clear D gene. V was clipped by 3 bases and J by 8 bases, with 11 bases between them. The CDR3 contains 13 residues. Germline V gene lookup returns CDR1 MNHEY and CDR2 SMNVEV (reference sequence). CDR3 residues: CASSFIQTDEQFF. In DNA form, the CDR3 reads TGTGCCAGCAGTTTTATCCAGACCGATGAGCAGTTCTTC.

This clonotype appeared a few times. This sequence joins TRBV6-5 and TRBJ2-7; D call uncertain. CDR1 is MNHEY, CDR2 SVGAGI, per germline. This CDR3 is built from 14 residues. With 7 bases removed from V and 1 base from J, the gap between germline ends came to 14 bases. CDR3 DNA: TGTGCCAGCACCCCCGGCCGGTGGTCCTACGAGCAGTACTTC. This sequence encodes CASTPGRWSYEQYF.

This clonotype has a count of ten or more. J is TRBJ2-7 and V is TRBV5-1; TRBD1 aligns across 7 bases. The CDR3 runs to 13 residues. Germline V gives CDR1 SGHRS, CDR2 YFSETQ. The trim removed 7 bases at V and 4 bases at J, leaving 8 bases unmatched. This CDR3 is CASRDSTPYEQYF. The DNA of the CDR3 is TGCGCCAGCCGGGACAGCACGCCTTACGAGCAGTACTTC.

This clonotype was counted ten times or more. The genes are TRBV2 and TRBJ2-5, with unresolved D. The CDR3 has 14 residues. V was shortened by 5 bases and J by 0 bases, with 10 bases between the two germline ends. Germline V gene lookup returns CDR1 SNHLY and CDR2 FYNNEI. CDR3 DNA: TGTGCCAGCAGTCTCCTAAATAACCAAGAGACCCAGTACTTC. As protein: CASSLLNNQETQYF.

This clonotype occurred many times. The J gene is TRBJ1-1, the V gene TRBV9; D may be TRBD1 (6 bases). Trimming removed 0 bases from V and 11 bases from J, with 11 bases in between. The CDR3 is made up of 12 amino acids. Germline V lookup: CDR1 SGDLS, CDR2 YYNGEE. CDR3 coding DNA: TGTGCCAGCAGCGTAGGGCAGGGGCGCGCTTTCTTT. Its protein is CASSVGQGRAFF. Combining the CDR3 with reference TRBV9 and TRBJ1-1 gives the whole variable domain DSGVTQTPKHLITATGQRVTLRCSPRSGDLSVYWYQQSLDQGLQFLIQYYNGEERAKGNILERFSAQQFPDLHSELNLSSLELGDSALYFCASSVGQGRAFFGQGTRLTVV.

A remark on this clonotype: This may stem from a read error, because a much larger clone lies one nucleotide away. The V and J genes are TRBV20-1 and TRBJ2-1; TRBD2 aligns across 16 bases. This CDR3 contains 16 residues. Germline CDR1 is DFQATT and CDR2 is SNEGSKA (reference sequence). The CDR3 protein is CSAPGTSGRAQEERFF. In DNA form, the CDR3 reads TGCAGTGCTCCCGGGACTAGCGGGAGGGCGCAGGAGGAGCGGTTCTTC.

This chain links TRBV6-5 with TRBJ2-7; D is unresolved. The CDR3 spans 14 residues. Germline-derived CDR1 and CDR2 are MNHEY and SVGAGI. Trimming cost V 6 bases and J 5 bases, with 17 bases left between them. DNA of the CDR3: TGTGCCAGCAGAGCCCTAGATGTTCAAGACGAGCAGTACTTC. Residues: CASRALDVQDEQYF.

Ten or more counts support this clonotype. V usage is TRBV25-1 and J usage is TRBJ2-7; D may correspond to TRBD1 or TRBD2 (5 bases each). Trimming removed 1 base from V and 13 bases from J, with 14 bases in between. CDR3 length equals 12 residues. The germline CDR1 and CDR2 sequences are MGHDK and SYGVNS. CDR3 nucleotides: TGTGCCAGCAGTGAATTTGGGACCAGGGTCTACTTC. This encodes CASSEFGTRVYF.

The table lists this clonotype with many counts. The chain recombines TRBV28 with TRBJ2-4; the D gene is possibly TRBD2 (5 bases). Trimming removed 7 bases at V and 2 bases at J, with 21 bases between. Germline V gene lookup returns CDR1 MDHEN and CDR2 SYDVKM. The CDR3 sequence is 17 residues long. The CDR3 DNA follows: TGTGCCAGCACCTCAGTAAGGAGATCGGGATCCAAAAACATTCAGTACTTC. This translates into CASTSVRRSGSKNIQYF.

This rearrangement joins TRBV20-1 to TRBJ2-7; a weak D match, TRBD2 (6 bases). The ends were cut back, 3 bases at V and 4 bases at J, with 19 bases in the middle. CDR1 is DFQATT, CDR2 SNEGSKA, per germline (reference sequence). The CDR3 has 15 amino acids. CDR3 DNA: TGCAGTGCTAGCCCGAGTCAGGGACTGATTTACGAGCAGTACTTC. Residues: CSASPSQGLIYEQYF.

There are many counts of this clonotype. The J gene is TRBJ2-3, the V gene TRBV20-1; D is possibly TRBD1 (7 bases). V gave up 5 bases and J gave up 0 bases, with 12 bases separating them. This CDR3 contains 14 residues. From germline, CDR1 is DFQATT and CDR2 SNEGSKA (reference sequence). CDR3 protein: CSARAGGSTDTQYF. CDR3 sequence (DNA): TGCAGTGCTCGAGCAGGGGGGAGCACAGATACGCAGTATTTT.

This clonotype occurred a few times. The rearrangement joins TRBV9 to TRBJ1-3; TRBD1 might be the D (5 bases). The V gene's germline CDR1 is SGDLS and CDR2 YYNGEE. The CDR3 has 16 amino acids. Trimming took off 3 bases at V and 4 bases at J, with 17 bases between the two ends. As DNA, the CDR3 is TGTGCCAGCAGCGCAAGCCAGGGAGTCTCCGGAAACACCATATATTTT. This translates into CASSASQGVSGNTIYF.

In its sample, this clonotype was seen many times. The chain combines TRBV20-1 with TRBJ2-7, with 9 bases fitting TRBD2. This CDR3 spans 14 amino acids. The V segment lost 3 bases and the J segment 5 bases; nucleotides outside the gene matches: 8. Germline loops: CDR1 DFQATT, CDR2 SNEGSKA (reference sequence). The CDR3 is CSARTAGGRDEQYF. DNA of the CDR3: TGCAGTGCTAGGACTGCGGGAGGGCGTGACGAGCAGTACTTC.